The 9 T cell receptor beta chains reported below all come from one sample, sequenced in a study of blood T cell repertoires in COVID-19. Measured with immunoSEQ multiplex PCR; TCRdb has only the in-frame clones, and not every one. The sample lists about 150,000 clones, almost 85% occurring once. Sequenced: peripheral blood. Every receptor here comes from a young man with active or convalescent COVID-19.

This clone was picked up many times. This chain connects TRBV2 to TRBJ2-1, with 11 nucleotides matching TRBD2. This CDR3 contains 17 residues. In germline, CDR1 is SNHLY, CDR2 FYNNEI. Trimming removed 0 bases from V and 7 bases from J; junction bases left unmatched: 8. The CDR3 region is CASSEASGRANANEQFF. CDR3 nucleotides: TGTGCCAGCAGTGAAGCTAGCGGGAGGGCCAATGCGAATGAGCAGTTCTTC. The whole variable domain, filled in from reference TRBV2 and TRBJ2-1, reads EPEVTQTPSHQVTQMGQEVILRCVPISNHLYFYWYRQILGQKVEFLVSFYNNEISEKSEIFDDQFSVERPDGSNFTLKIRSTKLEDSAMYFCASSEASGRANANEQFFGPGTRLTVL.

The chain employs TRBV5-6 and TRBJ2-3; 9 nucleotides line up with TRBD1. The V segment lost 4 bases and the J segment 4 bases; nucleotides outside the gene matches: 10. CDR1 and CDR2 from the germline V gene are SGHDT and YYEEEE. The CDR3 runs to 16 residues. CDR3 nucleotides: TGTGCCAGCAGCCTACAGGGGGCCTCTAACGCAGATACGCAGTATTTT. Amino acids: CASSLQGASNADTQYF. The variable domain in full, completed from reference TRBV5-6 and TRBJ2-3, reads DAGVTQSPTHLIKTRGQQVTLRCSPKSGHDTVSWYQQALGQGPQFIFQYYEEEERQRGNFPDRFSGHQFPNYSSELNVNALLLGDSALYLCASSLQGASNADTQYFGPGTRLTVL.

The gene calls are TRBV3-1 (or the pseudogene TRBV3-2) and TRBJ2-1; D is ambiguous. The CDR3 runs 15 residues. Germline V gives CDR1 LGHDT, CDR2 YNNKEL (reference sequence). Trimming removed 1 base from V and 3 bases from J, with 10 bases in between. The CDR3 nucleotides read TGTGCCAGCAGCCAAGGGGTGGGCCTCTACAATGAGCAGTTCTTC. Translating gives CASSQGVGLYNEQFF.

J is TRBJ2-3 and V is TRBV7-2; TRBD2 agrees at 10 bases. Trimming cost V 3 bases and J 3 bases; bases outside gene matches: 6. Germline CDR1 is SGHTA and CDR2 is FQGNSA. CDR3 length: 16 amino acids. This CDR3 is CASSFSGRAGTDTQYF. CDR3 nucleotides: TGTGCCAGCAGCTTCAGCGGGAGGGCAGGAACAGATACGCAGTATTTT.

The chain is built from TRBV7-2 and TRBJ2-2, with 8 bases aligning to TRBD2. CDR1 SGHTA and CDR2 FQGNSA come from the germline V gene. Trimming took 3 bases from V and 4 from J; bases not matched to a gene: 10. The CDR3 loop spans 17 amino acids. The CDR3 nucleotides are TGTGCCAGCAGCTTGCCCCGTCGTAGCGGGGCCACCGGGGAGCTGTTTTTT. This translates into CASSLPRRSGATGELFF.

This clone has only a few counts. The gene calls are TRBV14 and TRBJ1-2, with unresolved D. The CDR3 covers 13 residues. Germline V gene data show CDR1 as SGHDN and CDR2 as FVKESK. Between the trimmed V and J ends, which lost 4 bases and 3 bases, there was a span of 9 bases. The CDR3 bases are TGTGCCAGCAGCCCGGGATTTGACTATGGCTACACCTTC. The encoded protein is CASSPGFDYGYTF.

The genes are TRBV24-1 and TRBJ1-1; 9 bases align to TRBD1. Germline lookup yields CDR1 KGHDR and CDR2 SFDVKD. Germline trimming cut 5 bases from V and 7 bases from J; bases unmatched to any gene: 4. The CDR3 covers 13 residues. The CDR3 reads CATSGRQGGEAFF. CDR3 DNA: TGTGCCACCAGTGGTCGACAGGGGGGTGAAGCTTTCTTT.

The V and J genes are TRBV5-1 and TRBJ2-5; D is unresolved. Trimming left V 1 base short and J 5 bases short, with 6 bases between. There are 12 residues in the CDR3. Germline CDR1 is SGHRS and CDR2 is YFSETQ. CDR3 sequence (DNA): TGCGCCAGCAGCTTGCTCGGGGAGACCCAGTACTTC. Its protein is CASSLLGETQYF. Variable domain in full (rest from reference TRBV5-1 and TRBJ2-5): KAGVTQTPRYLIKTRGQQVTLSCSPISGHRSVSWYQQTPGQGLQFLFEYFSETQRNKGNFPGRFSGRQFSNSRSEMNVSTLELGDSALYLCASSLLGETQYFGPGTRLLVL.

V and J are TRBV2 and TRBJ2-3; unclear D gene. V lost 6 bases and J 2 bases, leaving 3 bases between the germline ends. This CDR3 is built from 11 residues. The V gene's germline CDR1 is SNHLY and CDR2 FYNNEI. The CDR3 coding sequence is TGTGCCAGCAGCAACACAGATACGCAGTATTTT. Its translation is CASSNTDTQYF. The full variable domain, rest sourced from reference TRBV2 and TRBJ2-3, is EPEVTQTPSHQVTQMGQEVILRCVPISNHLYFYWYRQILGQKVEFLVSFYNNEISEKSEIFDDQFSVERPDGSNFTLKIRSTKLEDSAMYFCASSNTDTQYFGPGTRLTVL.